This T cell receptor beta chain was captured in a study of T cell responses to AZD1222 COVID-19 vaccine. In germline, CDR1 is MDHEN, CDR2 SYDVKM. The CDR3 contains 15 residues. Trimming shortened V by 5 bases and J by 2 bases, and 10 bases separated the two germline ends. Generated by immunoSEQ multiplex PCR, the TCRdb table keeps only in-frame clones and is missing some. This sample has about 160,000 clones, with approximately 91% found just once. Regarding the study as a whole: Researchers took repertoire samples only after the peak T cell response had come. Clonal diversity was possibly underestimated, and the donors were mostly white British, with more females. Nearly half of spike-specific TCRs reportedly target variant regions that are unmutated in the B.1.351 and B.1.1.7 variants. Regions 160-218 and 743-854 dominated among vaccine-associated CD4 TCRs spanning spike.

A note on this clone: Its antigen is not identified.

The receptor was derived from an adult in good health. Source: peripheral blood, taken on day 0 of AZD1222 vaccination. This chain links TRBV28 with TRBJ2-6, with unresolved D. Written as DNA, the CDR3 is TGTGCCAGCAGTCCACCCGGGCCTGGGGCCAACGTCCTGACTTTC. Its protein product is CASSPPGPGANVLTF.